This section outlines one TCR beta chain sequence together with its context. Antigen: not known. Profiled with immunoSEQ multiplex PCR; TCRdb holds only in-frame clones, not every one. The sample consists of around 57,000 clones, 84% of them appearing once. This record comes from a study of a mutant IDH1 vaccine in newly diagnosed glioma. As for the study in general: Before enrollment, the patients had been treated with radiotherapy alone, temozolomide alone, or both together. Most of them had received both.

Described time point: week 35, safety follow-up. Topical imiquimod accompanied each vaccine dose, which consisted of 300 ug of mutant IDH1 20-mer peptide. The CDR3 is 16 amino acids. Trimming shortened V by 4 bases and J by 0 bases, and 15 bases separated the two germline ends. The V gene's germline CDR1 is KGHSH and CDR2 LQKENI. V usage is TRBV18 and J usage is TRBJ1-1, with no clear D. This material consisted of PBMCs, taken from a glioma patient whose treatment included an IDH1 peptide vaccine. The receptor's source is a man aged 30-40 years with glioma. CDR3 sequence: CASSLLAANMNTEAFF. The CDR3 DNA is TGTGCCAGCTCACTATTGGCAGCTAACATGAACACTGAAGCTTTCTTT.